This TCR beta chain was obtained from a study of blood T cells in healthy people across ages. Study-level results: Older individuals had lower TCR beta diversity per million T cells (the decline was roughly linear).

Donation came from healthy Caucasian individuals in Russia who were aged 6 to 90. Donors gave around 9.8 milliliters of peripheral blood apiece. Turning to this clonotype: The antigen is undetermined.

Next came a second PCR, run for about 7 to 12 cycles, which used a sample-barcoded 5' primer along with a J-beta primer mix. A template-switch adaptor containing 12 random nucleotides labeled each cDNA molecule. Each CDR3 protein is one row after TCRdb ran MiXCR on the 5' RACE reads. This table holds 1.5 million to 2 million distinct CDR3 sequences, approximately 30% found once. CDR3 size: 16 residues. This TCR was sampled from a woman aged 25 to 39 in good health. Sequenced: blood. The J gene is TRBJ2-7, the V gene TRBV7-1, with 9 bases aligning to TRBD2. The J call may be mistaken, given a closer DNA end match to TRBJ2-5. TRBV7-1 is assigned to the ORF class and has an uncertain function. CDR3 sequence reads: CASSSASGRGLETQYF. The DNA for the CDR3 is TGTGCCAGCAGCTCAGCTAGCGGGAGAGGGTTAGAGACCCAGTACTTC.